The next 5 T cell receptor beta chains were all read from a single sample in a study of PD-1 blockade in mismatch repair-deficient tumors. Profiling relied on immunoSEQ multiplex PCR, and the TCRdb table lists in-frame clones only, not all of them. The profile covers approximately 130,000 clones, with approximately 86% appearing a single time and approximately 12% taken by the ten largest. Source: peripheral blood, taken 44 weeks after starting pembrolizumab. The receptors derive from an adult with mismatch repair-deficient cancer.

V gene TRBV11-2 combines with J gene TRBJ2-2; 12 positions match TRBD2. With V trimmed by 4 bases and J by 6 bases, 6 bases remained unmatched. Per the germline V gene, CDR1 is SGHAT and CDR2 is FQNNGV. The CDR3 spans 16 residues. The DNA for the CDR3 is TGTGCCAGCAGCTCGCTAGCGGGAGGGCGTGCCGGGGAGCTGTTTTTT. Translation: CASSSLAGGRAGELFF.

The CDR3 is CASSRTGEREQYF. CDR3 nucleotides: TGCGCCAGCAGTCGGACAGGGGAGCGCGAGCAGTACTTC. V is TRBV4-1 and J is TRBJ2-7; 9 bases fit TRBD1. Germline values: CDR1 MGHRA, CDR2 YSYEKL. This CDR3 is built from 13 residues. V lost 6 bases, J lost 6 bases, and 6 bases stayed unmatched.

The chain is built from TRBV9 and TRBJ1-5; weak D call: TRBD1 (5 bases). The CDR3 is 14 residues long. Looked up from germline, CDR1 is SGDLS and CDR2 is YYNGEE. Trimming took 4 bases from V and 4 from J, leaving 12 bases between them. CDR3 sequence: CASSYGTGNQPQHF. In nucleotides, the CDR3 is TGTGCCAGCAGCTATGGGACGGGAAATCAGCCCCAGCATTTT.

The chain combines TRBV5-1 with TRBJ1-2; D is uncertain. Looked up from germline, CDR1 is SGHRS and CDR2 is YFSETQ. The CDR3 extends over 15 amino acids. Trimming cost V 0 bases and J 6 bases, with 15 bases left between them. CDR3 region: CASSLGAGGRDGYTF. Here the CDR3 DNA reads TGCGCCAGCAGCTTGGGGGCGGGAGGGCGCGATGGCTACACCTTC.

The CDR3 coding sequence is TGTGCCAGCAGCTTAAGCAGGACAGAAGAGACCCAGTACTTC. As protein: CASSLSRTEETQYF. The gene calls are TRBV7-2 and TRBJ2-5, with a weak D call TRBD1 (6 bases). This CDR3 has 14 residues. Trimming left V 2 bases short and J 3 bases short, with 10 bases between. The V gene's germline CDR1 is SGHTA and CDR2 FQGNSA.